The source of this T cell receptor beta chain is a study of a mutant IDH1 vaccine in newly diagnosed glioma (dated by TCRdb to about 2021). Study-wide context: Across visits V03 through V10, patients got a total of eight vaccinations, given in weeks 1, 3, 5, 7, 11, 15, 19 and 23. Six visits were used for peripheral blood collection: V03 (baseline), V05, V07, V10, V12 and V13. Of the approximately 30 treated patients, around 60% were male and 37.5% were female, and the mean age was approximately 40 years. In the chemotherapy-containing groups, vaccination started alongside temozolomide cycles, whereas in patients who had radiotherapy alone it started 4-6 weeks after radiotherapy. Before enrollment, most patients had been given radiochemotherapy with temozolomide as standard therapy, while the rest had received either radiotherapy alone or temozolomide alone. For exploratory analyses, longitudinal TCRB deep sequencing was carried out in around 24 treated patients wherever samples were available. General conclusions and limits of the study: Availability determined which PBMC samples were chosen for TCRB deep sequencing. The authors noted that analyses of patient blood samples could not be reproduced because of sample limitations. Immune responses induced by the vaccine were seen in 90% to 95% of patients across multiple MHC alleles. Pseudoprogression seemed to be unrelated to changes in the top peripheral T cell clonotypes found by TCRB sequencing.

Library preparation was by the immunoSEQ multiplex PCR assay. The hsTCRB Kit was used according to the manufacturer's protocol to amplify rearranged TCR beta chain sequences. TCRB libraries were sequenced on an Illumina MiSeq. In the paper's pipeline: Demultiplexing, trimming and gene mapping were performed with the kit vendor's proprietary platform. TCRdb obtained this table from immuneACCESS and retained in-frame rearrangements with V and J assigned. These tables miss some clones; where compared with another copy, unresolved V genes account for less than half of the shortfall, and the remainder is unexplained. The V and J calls and clone size are taken from that table; D and trimming were inferred from the DNA. The table for this sample lists 40,000 or so clones; over 80% of them were counted only once. The ten largest clones capture over 2% of the sample. The germline V gene supplies CDR1 SGHDT and CDR2 YYEEEE. The CDR3 sequence holds 14 residues, the cysteine and phenylalanine included. Only the CDR3 DNA is retained, 42 bases long and in frame from the first base. V sheds 0 bases and J sheds 1 base, leaving 7 bases between their ends.

Interpreted using the paper, the time point label stands for: week 11, during vaccination. Every vaccine dose consisted of 300 ug of a 20-mer mutant IDH1 peptide in Montanide, administered subcutaneously together with topical imiquimod. Newly diagnosed WHO grade 3 or 4 IDH1-mutant astrocytomas showing loss of nuclear ATRX were present in the donors. The samples were drawn from NOA16, a multicentre, single-arm, open-label phase I trial in Germany that tested a mutant IDH1 peptide vaccine in humans for the first time. Genomic DNA for TCRB sequencing was isolated from EDTA blood with the DNeasy Blood and Tissue Kit. In its sample, this clone comes out as medium-sized (0.01 to 0.1%). Its antigen is currently not known. Per-base qualities were not stored, and no clone one base away is much larger.

The origin of this receptor is a man aged 40-49 years with glioma. The chain is encoded by TRBV5-6 joined to TRBJ1-1, with the identity of the D gene unclear. Sample: PBMCs, taken from a glioma patient whose treatment included an IDH1 peptide vaccine. This receptor has the CDR3 CASSLGRRNTEAFF. In nucleotides, the sequence is TGTGCCAGCAGCTTGGGACGGAGGAACACTGAAGCTTTCTTT.